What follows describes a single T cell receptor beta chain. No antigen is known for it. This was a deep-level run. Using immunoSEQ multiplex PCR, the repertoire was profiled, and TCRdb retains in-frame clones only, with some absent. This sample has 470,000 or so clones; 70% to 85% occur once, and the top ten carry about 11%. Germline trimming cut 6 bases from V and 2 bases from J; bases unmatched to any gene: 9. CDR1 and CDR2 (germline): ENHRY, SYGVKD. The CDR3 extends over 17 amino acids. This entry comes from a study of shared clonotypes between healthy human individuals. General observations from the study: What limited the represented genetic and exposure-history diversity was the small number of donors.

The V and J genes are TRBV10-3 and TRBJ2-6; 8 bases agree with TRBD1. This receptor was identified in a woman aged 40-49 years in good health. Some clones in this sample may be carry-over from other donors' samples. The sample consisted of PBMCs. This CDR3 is CAIRAWTGLTGANVLTF. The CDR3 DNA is TGTGCCATCAGGGCCTGGACAGGGCTTACTGGGGCCAACGTCCTGACTTTC.